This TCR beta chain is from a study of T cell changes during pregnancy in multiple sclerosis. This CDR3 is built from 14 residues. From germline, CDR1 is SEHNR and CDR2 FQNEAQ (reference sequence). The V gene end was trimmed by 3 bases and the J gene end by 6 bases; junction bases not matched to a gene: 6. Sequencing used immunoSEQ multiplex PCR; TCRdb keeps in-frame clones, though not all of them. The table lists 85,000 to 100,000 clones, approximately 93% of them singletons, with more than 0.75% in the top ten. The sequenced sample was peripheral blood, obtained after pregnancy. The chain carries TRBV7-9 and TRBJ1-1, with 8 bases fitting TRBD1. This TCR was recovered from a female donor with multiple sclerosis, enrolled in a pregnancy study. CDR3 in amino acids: CASSLGNRGAEAFF. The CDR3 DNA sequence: TGTGCCAGCAGCTTGGGAAACAGGGGGGCTGAAGCTTTCTTT.